The 7 T cell receptor beta chains in this list originate from one sample, sequenced in a study of T cell responses to AZD1222 COVID-19 vaccine (dated by TCRdb to 2020 to 2022). Per the publication, the time point label means: baseline before first vaccination. Library creation used the immunoSEQ multiplex PCR assay. TCRdb's version of the immuneACCESS table is confined to in-frame rearrangements and falls short of the full clone set. An unresolved V gene accounts for under half of the shortfall where checked; the remainder is of unknown origin. The sample table shows over 55,000 clones, and around 83% are seen once. Roughly 6.6% of the sample is in the top ten clones. Here the sequenced sample was peripheral blood, taken on day 0 of AZD1222 vaccination. Receptors were obtained from an adult in good health.

V and J are TRBV6-2 or TRBV6-3 and TRBJ1-6, with D possibly TRBD1 on 5 matching bases. Germline CDR1 is MNHEY and CDR2 is SVGEGT. V was pared by 1 base and J by 7 bases, with 11 bases between. CDR3 size: 15 residues. The CDR3 sequence: CASSYFRGENSPLHF. CDR3 DNA sequence: TGTGCCAGCAGTTACTTTCGGGGGGAGAATTCACCCCTCCACTTT.

The chain combines TRBV7-6 with TRBJ2-5; 9 bases are shared with TRBD1. Losses at the gene ends were 4 bases for V and 4 bases for J; bases not matched to a gene: 10. The CDR3 contains 16 residues. The V gene's germline CDR1 is SGHVS and CDR2 FNYEAQ. The CDR3 nucleotides are TGTGCCAGCAGCTCCTCCGGGACAGGGTATGGAGAGACCCAGTACTTC. Its protein is CASSSSGTGYGETQYF. The variable domain in full, with the rest retrieved from reference TRBV7-6 and TRBJ2-5, is GAGVSQSPRYKVTKRGQDVALRCDPISGHVSLYWYRQALGQGPEFLTYFNYEAQQDKSGLPNDRFSAERPEGSISTLTIQRTEQRDSAMYRCASSSSGTGYGETQYFGPGTRLLVL.

The J gene is TRBJ2-7, the V gene TRBV4-1; 7 positions agree with TRBD2. Germline V gene lookup returns CDR1 MGHRA and CDR2 YSYEKL. V trimming: 5 bases; J trimming: 1 base; junction bases outside the gene matches: 11. The CDR3 consists of 16 residues. In DNA, the CDR3 is TGCGCCAGCAGCGAACGGGGGAGGGACGCTTCCTACGAGCAGTACTTC. Translated: CASSERGRDASYEQYF.

In its sample, this clone is large (0.1 to 1%). V gene TRBV19 combines with J gene TRBJ2-7; 9 bases align to TRBD1. CDR1 is LNHDA and CDR2 is SQIVND in the germline V gene (reference sequence). Trimming removed 5 bases from V and 2 bases from J; junction bases left unmatched: 7. The CDR3 is made up of 15 amino acids. CDR3 coding DNA: TGTGCCAGTAGTTTTACAGGGGGCAGAACCTACGAGCAGTACTTC. Translated: CASSFTGGRTYEQYF.

This chain connects TRBV18 to TRBJ2-1; the D is unclear. Trimming left V 5 bases short and J 0 bases short, with 11 bases between. This CDR3 has 15 residues. CDR1 is KGHSH and CDR2 is LQKENI in the germline V gene. In nucleotides, the CDR3 is TGTGCCAGCTCAACAACTCCCAGCTCCTACAATGAGCAGTTCTTC. This codes for CASSTTPSSYNEQFF. The full variable domain, in which reference TRBV18 and TRBJ2-1 provide the parts outside the CDR3, is NAGVMQNPRHLVRRRGQEARLRCSPMKGHSHVYWYRQLPEEGLKFMVYLQKENIIDESGMPKERFSAEFPKEGPSILRIQQVVRGDSAAYFCASSTTPSSYNEQFFGPGTRLTVL.

V and J are TRBV15 and TRBJ1-4; D is unresolved. The CDR3 totals 13 residues. Trimming removed 0 bases at V and 6 bases at J, with 5 bases between. Per germline, CDR1 LNHNV and CDR2 YYDKDF (reference sequence). CDR3 in amino acids: CATSRDRDEKLFF. CDR3 bases: TGTGCCACCAGCAGAGATAGGGATGAAAAACTGTTTTTT. Based on the CDR3 plus reference TRBV15 and TRBJ1-4, the full variable domain is DAMVIQNPRYQVTQFGKPVTLSCSQTLNHNVMYWYQQKSSQAPKLLFHYYDKDFNNEADTPDNFQSRRPNTSFCFLDIRSPGLGDTAMYLCATSRDRDEKLFFGSGTQLSVL.

The rearrangement links TRBV9 to TRBJ1-5; unclear D gene. V gave up 7 bases and J gave up 5 bases, with 10 bases separating them. The CDR3 spans 12 residues. CDR1 SGDLS and CDR2 YYNGEE come from the germline V gene. In DNA form, the CDR3 reads TGTGCCAGCGGGGTTGGTCATCAGCCCCAGCATTTT. Translated: CASGVGHQPQHF.